Shown below are 23 T cell receptor beta chains from a single sample sequenced in a study of cytomegalovirus exposure and HLA in healthy donors. The PCR employed 60 Vbeta primers together with 13 Jbeta primers. The method was immunoSEQ multiplex PCR; TCRdb's version includes in-frame clones alone and lacks a portion of them. The table lists about 150,000 clones, approximately 80% of them singletons, with 4% to 6% in the top ten. The source material was PBMCs. The receptors derive from a man aged 18 to 29 in good health and CMV-seronegative.

This chain joins TRBV19 and TRBJ1-4; 7 bases are shared with TRBD1. Germline-derived CDR1 and CDR2 are LNHDA and SQIVND (reference sequence). CDR3 length: 14 amino acids. V lost 4 bases to trimming and J lost 7 bases; unmatched junction nucleotides: 6. CDR3 coding DNA: TGTGCCAGTAGTAGAGGGCAGGGGGTTGAAAAACTGTTTTTT. Its protein is CASSRGQGVEKLFF.

The chain employs TRBV19 and TRBJ2-2; possibly TRBD2 for D (5 bases). Germline V CDR1 and CDR2: LNHDA, SQIVND (reference sequence). Deletions cut 8 bases from V and 1 base from J, with 17 bases between. The CDR3 is 16 residues long. For the CDR3, the DNA is TGTGCCAGTCAGGCGTCCCTAGCTCTGAACACCGGGGAGCTGTTTTTT. It encodes CASQASLALNTGELFF. The whole variable domain, remainder taken from reference TRBV19 and TRBJ2-2, is DGGITQSPKYLFRKEGQNVTLSCEQNLNHDAMYWYRQDPGQGLRLIYYSQIVNDFQKGDIAEGYSVSREKKESFPLTVTSAQKNPTAFYLCASQASLALNTGELFFGEGSRLTVL.

The chain joins TRBV18 to TRBJ2-3; TRBD2 matches 8 bases. The CDR3 loop spans 16 amino acids. Per the germline V gene, CDR1 is KGHSH and CDR2 is LQKENI. The ends lost 3 bases at V and 0 bases at J; junction bases unmatched: 5. The CDR3 sequence: CASSPRPSGSTDTQYF. In nucleotides, the CDR3 is TGTGCCAGCTCACCCCGACCTAGCGGGAGCACAGATACGCAGTATTTT.

This rearrangement joins TRBV6-1 to TRBJ2-1, with 12 bases aligning to TRBD2. V shed 3 bases and J 12 bases; nucleotides not matched to a gene: 9. The CDR3 is 15 residues long. Germline loops: CDR1 MNHNS, CDR2 SASEGT. The CDR3 sequence is CASSDLAGGPAGQFF. CDR3 bases: TGTGCCAGCAGTGATCTAGCGGGGGGGCCCGCAGGGCAGTTCTTC.

The chain couples TRBV7-3 to TRBJ2-1; D not resolved. The V gene's germline CDR1 is SGHTA and CDR2 FQGTGA. Deletions cut 1 base from V and 6 bases from J, with 7 bases between. The CDR3 covers 13 residues. CDR3 protein: CASSLNTANEQFF. The DNA for the CDR3 is TGTGCCAGCAGCTTAAACACCGCCAATGAGCAGTTCTTC.

The chain is built from TRBV11-3 and TRBJ2-1; 9 bases are shared with TRBD1. Germline CDR1 SGHNT, CDR2 YENEEA. The CDR3 has 13 residues. Trimming at V came to 6 bases and at J to 7 bases, leaving 4 bases not matched to a gene. CDR3: CASRRQGGNEQFF. In DNA form, the CDR3 reads TGTGCCAGCAGACGACAGGGGGGGAATGAGCAGTTCTTC.

The chain recombines TRBV18 with TRBJ2-1; 10 positions agree with TRBD2. The CDR3 runs 17 residues. Germline V gene sequence: CDR1 KGHSH, CDR2 LQKENI. The ends lost 3 bases at V and 5 bases at J; junction bases unmatched: 10. The CDR3 DNA reads as TGTGCCAGCTCACCTCGAAGCGGGGGGGCCACGAACAATGAGCAGTTCTTC. This sequence encodes CASSPRSGGATNNEQFF.

The V and J genes are TRBV4-1 and TRBJ1-5; D might be TRBD1 (5 bases). This CDR3 comprises 15 residues. Looked up from germline, CDR1 is MGHRA and CDR2 is YSYEKL. Trimming removed 0 bases from V and 9 bases from J, with 15 bases in between. Written as DNA, the CDR3 is TGCGCCAGCAGCCAAGAGGAGGGGCCTACCCGGCCCCAGCATTTT. Amino acids: CASSQEEGPTRPQHF.

The chain combines TRBV7-9 with TRBJ2-5; possibly TRBD2 for D (6 bases). Germline V lookup: CDR1 SEHNR, CDR2 FQNEAQ (reference sequence). There are 15 residues in the CDR3. The V and J ends lost 1 base and 3 bases respectively, with 12 bases between them. CDR3 sequence reads: CASSLVVLAEETQYF. In DNA, the CDR3 is TGTGCCAGCAGCTTAGTTGTACTAGCAGAAGAGACCCAGTACTTC.

This chain connects TRBV5-6 to TRBJ2-3, with 7 bases identical to TRBD1. Per the germline V gene, CDR1 is SGHDT and CDR2 is YYEEEE. This CDR3 has 13 amino acids. V shed 5 bases and J 4 bases; nucleotides not matched to a gene: 4. CDR3: CASRDRSPDTQYF. The CDR3 nucleotides read TGTGCCAGCAGGGACAGGAGCCCAGATACGCAGTATTTT.

The chain combines TRBV4-1 with TRBJ2-7; D may be TRBD1 (6 bases). Trimming removed 2 bases from V and 3 bases from J, with 11 bases in between. CDR1 is MGHRA and CDR2 is YSYEKL in the germline V gene. The CDR3 sequence is 14 residues long. Here the CDR3 reads CASSQPGQYYEQYF. In DNA form, the CDR3 reads TGCGCCAGCAGCCAACCCGGACAGTACTACGAGCAGTACTTC.

This chain joins TRBV10-3 and TRBJ1-2; D possibly corresponds to TRBD1 (5 bases). Germline CDR1 and CDR2: ENHRY and SYGVKD. The CDR3 runs to 14 residues. Trimming took off 2 bases at V and 5 bases at J, with 12 bases between the two ends. The CDR3: CAISEGGSRYGYTF. In DNA, the CDR3 is TGTGCCATCAGTGAGGGGGGGAGCAGGTATGGCTACACCTTC.

V and J are TRBV5-1 and TRBJ2-1; no clear D gene. Germline loops: CDR1 SGHRS, CDR2 YFSETQ. Trimming shortened V by 6 bases and J by 8 bases, and 9 bases separated the two germline ends. The CDR3 is 11 residues long. CDR3 residues: CASNRLDEQFF. The CDR3 nucleotides are TGCGCCAGCAATAGATTAGATGAGCAGTTCTTC.

The rearrangement links TRBV13 to TRBJ1-3; no firm D call. This CDR3 has 14 residues. The germline CDR1 and CDR2 sequences are PRHDT and FYEKMQ (reference sequence). V lost 1 base, J lost 0 bases, and 4 bases lay in between. The CDR3: CASSLANSGNTIYF. In nucleotides, the CDR3 is TGTGCCAGCAGCTTAGCCAACTCTGGAAACACCATATATTTT.

The V call is TRBV29-1, the J call TRBJ1-5, with D unclear. With 7 bases removed from V and 5 bases from J, the gap between germline ends came to 12 bases. CDR3 length: 12 residues. Germline V CDR1 and CDR2: SQVTM, ANQGSEA. The CDR3 is CSGGDGDQPQHF. In nucleotides, the CDR3 is TGCAGCGGTGGTGACGGGGATCAGCCCCAGCATTTT.

The rearrangement links TRBV5-4 to TRBJ2-1; TRBD2 agrees at 8 bases. Germline V gene sequence: CDR1 SGHNT, CDR2 YYREEE (reference sequence). The CDR3 loop spans 14 amino acids. V lost 2 bases, J lost 8 bases, and 6 bases stayed unmatched. CDR3 in DNA: TGTGCCAGCAGCTTCGGGGGGGGGTTAGATGAGCAGTTCTTC. Encoded protein: CASSFGGGLDEQFF.

This chain connects TRBV7-8 to TRBJ1-3; 8 nucleotides align to TRBD1. The CDR3 sequence is 17 residues long. Germline CDR1 reads SGHVS; CDR2 reads FQNEAQ. V shed 1 base and J 5 bases; nucleotides not matched to a gene: 10. The CDR3 sequence is CASSLEFSGQDRNTIYF. For the CDR3, the DNA is TGTGCCAGCAGCTTAGAATTTTCGGGACAGGATAGAAACACCATATATTTT.

The chain joins TRBV28 to TRBJ2-7; D is perhaps TRBD2 (5 bases). This CDR3 has 14 residues. The ends were cut back, 7 bases at V and 2 bases at J, with 15 bases in the middle. Germline CDR1 reads MDHEN; CDR2 reads SYDVKM. The CDR3 coding sequence is TGTGCCAGCACTGACGGAGGATTAGCCTACGAGCAGTACTTC. Protein: CASTDGGLAYEQYF.

V is TRBV9 and J is TRBJ2-1; D unclear. Trimming removed 0 bases from V and 4 bases from J, with 11 bases in between. The germline CDR1 and CDR2 sequences are SGDLS and YYNGEE. The CDR3 is made up of 15 amino acids. Here the CDR3 reads CASSVALRGYNEQFF. The CDR3, as DNA: TGTGCCAGCAGCGTAGCGTTGAGAGGATACAATGAGCAGTTCTTC.

This clone was found once. The chain is built from TRBV18 and TRBJ2-5; D is possibly TRBD2 (5 bases). Trimming left V 4 bases short and J 4 bases short, with 13 bases between. Germline V gene lookup returns CDR1 KGHSH and CDR2 LQKENI. This CDR3 comprises 14 residues. CDR3 DNA: TGTGCCAGCTCACAGGACTCCCGAGGAGAGACCCAGTACTTC. Protein: CASSQDSRGETQYF.

This clone was recorded a few times. The V and J genes are TRBV28 and TRBJ1-1; D is ambiguous. V was clipped by 6 bases and J by 4 bases, with 9 bases between them. Germline assignment: CDR1 MDHEN and CDR2 SYDVKM. The CDR3 has 12 residues. In nucleotides, the CDR3 is TGTGCCAGCAGATACATGTCCACTGAAGCTTTCTTT. This gives the protein CASRYMSTEAFF.

CDR3 bases: TGCAGTGCTAGTACAGACTATGGCTACACCTTC. Protein: CSASTDYGYTF. This chain joins TRBV20-1 and TRBJ1-2; no clear D gene. Germline V gene lookup returns CDR1 DFQATT and CDR2 SNEGSKA (reference sequence). Between the trimmed V and J ends, which lost 3 bases and 3 bases, there was a span of 5 bases. This CDR3 spans 11 amino acids.

This chain joins TRBV11-3 and TRBJ2-2; D uncertain. Germline CDR1 reads SGHNT; CDR2 reads YENEEA. Trimming shortened V by 3 bases and J by 5 bases, and 13 bases separated the two germline ends. There are 15 residues in the CDR3. This chain's CDR3 is CASSFSGVGTGELFF. CDR3 bases: TGTGCCAGCAGCTTCTCCGGAGTAGGTACCGGGGAGCTGTTTTTT.